This T cell receptor beta chain was recorded in a study of blood T cell repertoires in COVID-19. About the study: Samples taken during acute and convalescent COVID-19 were collected in the United States, Italy and Spain. PBMCs, B-cell-depleted T cells, or T cells provided the cDNA or gDNA that made up the material.

In the study's own analysis: From reference gene primer amplification, estimates of nucleated cell counts were derived. TCRdb keeps only in-frame clones here, not all; method: immunoSEQ multiplex PCR. That table is the source of V, J and clone size, and D and trimming were worked out from the DNA. This sample has some 120,000 clones; roughly four fifths occur once, and the top ten carry 7.9%. V lost 4 bases to trimming and J lost 5 bases; unmatched junction nucleotides: 10. Germline lookup yields CDR1 GTSNPN and CDR2 SVGIG (reference sequence). This CDR3 has 16 amino acids. V is TRBV30 and J is TRBJ2-3; 12 bases match TRBD2. The sequence derives from a human donor in a cohort sampled during active COVID-19. Sequencing was carried out using peripheral blood. The CDR3 is CAWNIPSGRAQDTQYF. In nucleotides, the CDR3 is TGTGCCTGGAACATCCCTAGCGGGAGGGCCCAAGATACGCAGTATTTT.